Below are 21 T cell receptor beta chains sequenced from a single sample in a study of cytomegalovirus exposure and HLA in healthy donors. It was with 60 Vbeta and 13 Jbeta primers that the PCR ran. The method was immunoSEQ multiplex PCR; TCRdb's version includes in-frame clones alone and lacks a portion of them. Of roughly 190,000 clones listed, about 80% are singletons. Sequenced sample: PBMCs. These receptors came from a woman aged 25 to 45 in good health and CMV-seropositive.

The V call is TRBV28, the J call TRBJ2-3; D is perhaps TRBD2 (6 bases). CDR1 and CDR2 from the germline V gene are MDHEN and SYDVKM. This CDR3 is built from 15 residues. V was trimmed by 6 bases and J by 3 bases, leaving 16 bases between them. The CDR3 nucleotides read TGTGCCAGCAGCCCAGCGGGCAAGACGACAGATACGCAGTATTTT. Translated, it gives CASSPAGKTTDTQYF.

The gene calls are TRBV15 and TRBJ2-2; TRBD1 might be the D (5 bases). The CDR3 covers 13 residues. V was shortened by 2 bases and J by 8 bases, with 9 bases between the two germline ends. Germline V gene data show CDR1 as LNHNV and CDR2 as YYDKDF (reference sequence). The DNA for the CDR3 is TGTGCCACCAGCAGACAGGGTCCAGGGGAGCTGTTTTTT. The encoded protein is CATSRQGPGELFF.

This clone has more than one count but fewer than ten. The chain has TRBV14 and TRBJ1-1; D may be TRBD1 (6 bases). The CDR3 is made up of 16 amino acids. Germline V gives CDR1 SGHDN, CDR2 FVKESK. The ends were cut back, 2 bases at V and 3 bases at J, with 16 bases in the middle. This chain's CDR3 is CASSQTGIEGDTEAFF. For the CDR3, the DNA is TGTGCCAGCAGCCAAACAGGGATTGAGGGAGACACTGAAGCTTTCTTT.

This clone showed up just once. CDR3 nucleotide sequence: TGTGCCAGCAGTTTAGATAGAGCGGGATTAAACATTCAGTACTTC. Translation: CASSLDRAGLNIQYF. The chain links TRBV28 to TRBJ2-4, with 7 bases that match TRBD2. Germline CDR1 reads MDHEN; CDR2 reads SYDVKM. The ends lost 2 bases at V and 6 bases at J; junction bases unmatched: 7. This CDR3 spans 15 amino acids.

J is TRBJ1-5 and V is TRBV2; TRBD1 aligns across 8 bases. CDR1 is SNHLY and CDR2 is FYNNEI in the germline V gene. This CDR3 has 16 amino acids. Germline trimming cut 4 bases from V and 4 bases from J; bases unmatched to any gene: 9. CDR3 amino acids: CASSVRRQGFNQPQHF. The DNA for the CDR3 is TGTGCCAGCAGTGTAAGAAGACAGGGGTTTAATCAGCCCCAGCATTTT.

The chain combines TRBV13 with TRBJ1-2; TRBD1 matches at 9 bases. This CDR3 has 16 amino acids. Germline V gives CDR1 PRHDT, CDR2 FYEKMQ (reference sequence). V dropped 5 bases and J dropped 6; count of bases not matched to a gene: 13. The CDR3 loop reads CASSGGQGTSTHGYTF. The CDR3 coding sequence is TGTGCCAGCAGCGGAGGACAGGGGACTTCGACCCATGGCTACACCTTC.

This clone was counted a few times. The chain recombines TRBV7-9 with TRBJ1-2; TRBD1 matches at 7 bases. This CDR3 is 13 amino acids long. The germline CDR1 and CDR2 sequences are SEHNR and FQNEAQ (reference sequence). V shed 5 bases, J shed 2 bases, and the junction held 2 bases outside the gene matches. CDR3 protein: CASSQTGNYGYTF. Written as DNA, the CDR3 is TGTGCCAGCAGCCAGACAGGGAACTATGGCTACACCTTC.

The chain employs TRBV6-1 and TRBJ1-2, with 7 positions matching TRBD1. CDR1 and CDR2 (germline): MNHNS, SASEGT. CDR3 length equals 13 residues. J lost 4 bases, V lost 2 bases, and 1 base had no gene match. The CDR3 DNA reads TGTGCCAGCAGTGAAAACAGGGGCTATGGCTACACCTTC. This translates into CASSENRGYGYTF.

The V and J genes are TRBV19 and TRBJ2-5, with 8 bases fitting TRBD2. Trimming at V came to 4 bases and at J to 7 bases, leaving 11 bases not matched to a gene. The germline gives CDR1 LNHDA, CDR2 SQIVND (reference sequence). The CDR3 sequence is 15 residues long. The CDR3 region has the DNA TGTGCCAGTAGTAGAGCGGGAGTACCCCTGGGGACCCAGTACTTC. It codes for CASSRAGVPLGTQYF.

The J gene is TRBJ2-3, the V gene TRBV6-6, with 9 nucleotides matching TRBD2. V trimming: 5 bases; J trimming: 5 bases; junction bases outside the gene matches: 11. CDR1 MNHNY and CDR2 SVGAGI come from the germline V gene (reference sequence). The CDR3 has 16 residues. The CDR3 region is CASSIQMAGGEDTQYF. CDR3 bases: TGTGCCAGCAGTATCCAAATGGCGGGAGGGGAAGATACGCAGTATTTT.

CDR3 in amino acids: CASSLDSEAFF. CDR3 nucleotides: TGTGCCAGCAGCTTAGACAGTGAAGCTTTCTTT. This sequence joins TRBV5-6 and TRBJ1-1; D is possibly TRBD1 (5 bases). V lost 2 bases and J 7 bases, leaving 6 bases between the germline ends. Germline CDR1 reads SGHDT; CDR2 reads YYEEEE. The CDR3 covers 11 residues.

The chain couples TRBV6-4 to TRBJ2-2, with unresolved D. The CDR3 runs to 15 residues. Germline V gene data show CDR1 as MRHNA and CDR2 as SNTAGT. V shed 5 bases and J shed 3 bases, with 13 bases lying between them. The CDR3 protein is CASSPGTLHTGELFF. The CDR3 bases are TGTGCCAGCAGTCCCGGTACGCTCCACACCGGGGAGCTGTTTTTT.

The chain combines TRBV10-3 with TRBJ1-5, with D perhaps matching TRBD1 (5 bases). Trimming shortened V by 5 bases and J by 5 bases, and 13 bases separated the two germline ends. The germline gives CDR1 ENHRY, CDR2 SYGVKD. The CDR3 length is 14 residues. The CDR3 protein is CAISTQGGDQPQHF. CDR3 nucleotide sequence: TGTGCCATCAGTACTCAGGGAGGGGATCAGCCCCAGCATTTT.

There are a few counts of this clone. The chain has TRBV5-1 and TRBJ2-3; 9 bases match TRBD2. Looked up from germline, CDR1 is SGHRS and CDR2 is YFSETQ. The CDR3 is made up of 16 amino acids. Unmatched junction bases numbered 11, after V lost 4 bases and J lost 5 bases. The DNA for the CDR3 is TGCGCCAGCAGCCCTCTGGCGGGGGGGGCCCAAGATACGCAGTATTTT. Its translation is CASSPLAGGAQDTQYF.

CDR3 coding DNA: TGTGCCAGCAGCCCGGGACAGACCTATGGCTACACCTTC. It encodes CASSPGQTYGYTF. The chain has TRBV5-6 and TRBJ1-2; 7 nucleotides agree with TRBD1. This CDR3 is built from 13 residues. The V gene end was trimmed by 4 bases and the J gene end by 4 bases; junction bases not matched to a gene: 4. Germline CDR1 and CDR2: SGHDT and YYEEEE.

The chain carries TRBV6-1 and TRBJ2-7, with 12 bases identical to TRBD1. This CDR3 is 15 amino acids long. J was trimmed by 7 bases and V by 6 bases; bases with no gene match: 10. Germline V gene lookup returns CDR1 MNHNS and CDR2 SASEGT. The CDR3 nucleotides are TGTGCCAGCAGCCCCTCGGGACAGGGGGCTCGGGAGCAGTACTTC. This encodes CASSPSGQGAREQYF.

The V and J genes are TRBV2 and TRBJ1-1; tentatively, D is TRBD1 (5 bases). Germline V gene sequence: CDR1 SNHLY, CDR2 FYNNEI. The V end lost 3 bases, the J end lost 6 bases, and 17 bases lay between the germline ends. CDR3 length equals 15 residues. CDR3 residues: CASSDYTGGSAEAFF. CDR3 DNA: TGTGCCAGCAGTGATTACACCGGGGGATCAGCTGAAGCTTTCTTT.

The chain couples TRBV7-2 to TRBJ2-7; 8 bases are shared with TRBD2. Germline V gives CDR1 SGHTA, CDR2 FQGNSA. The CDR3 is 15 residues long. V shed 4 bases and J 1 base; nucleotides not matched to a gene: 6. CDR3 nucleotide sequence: TGTGCCAGCAGCTCTGACGGACTAGCTTCCTACGAGCAGTACTTC. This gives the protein CASSSDGLASYEQYF.

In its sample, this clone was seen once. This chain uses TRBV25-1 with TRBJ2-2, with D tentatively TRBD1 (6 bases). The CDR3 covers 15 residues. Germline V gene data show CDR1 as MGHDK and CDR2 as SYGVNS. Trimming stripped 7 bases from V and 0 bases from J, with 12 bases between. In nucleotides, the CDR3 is TGTGCCAGCAACGGAGCAGGGGCGAACACCGGGGAGCTGTTTTTT. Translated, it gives CASNGAGANTGELFF.

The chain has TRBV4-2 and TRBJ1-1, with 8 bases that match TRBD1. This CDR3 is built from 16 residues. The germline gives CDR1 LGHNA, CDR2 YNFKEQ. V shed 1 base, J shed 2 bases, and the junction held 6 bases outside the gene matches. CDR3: CASSQGRQGINTEAFF. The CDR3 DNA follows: TGTGCCAGCAGCCAAGGTAGACAGGGGATAAACACTGAAGCTTTCTTT.

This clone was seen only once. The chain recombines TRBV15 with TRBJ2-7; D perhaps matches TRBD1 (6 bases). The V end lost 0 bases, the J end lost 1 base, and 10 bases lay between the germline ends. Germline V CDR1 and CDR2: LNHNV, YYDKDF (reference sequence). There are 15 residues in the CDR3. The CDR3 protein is CATSREDTGSYEQYF. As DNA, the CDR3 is TGTGCCACCAGCAGAGAGGATACAGGGTCCTACGAGCAGTACTTC.